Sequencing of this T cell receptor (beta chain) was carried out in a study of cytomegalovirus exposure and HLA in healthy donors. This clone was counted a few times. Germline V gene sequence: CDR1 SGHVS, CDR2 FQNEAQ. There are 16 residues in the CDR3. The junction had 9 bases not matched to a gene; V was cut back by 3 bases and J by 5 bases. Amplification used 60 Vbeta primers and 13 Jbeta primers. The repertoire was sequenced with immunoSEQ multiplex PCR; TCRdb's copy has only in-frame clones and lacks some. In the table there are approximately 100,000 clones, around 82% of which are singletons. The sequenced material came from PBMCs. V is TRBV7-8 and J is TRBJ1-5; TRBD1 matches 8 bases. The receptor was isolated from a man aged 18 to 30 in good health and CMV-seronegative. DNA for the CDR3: TGTGCCAGCAGCTTGGGGGGGGACAGGAGATATCAGCCCCAGCATTTT. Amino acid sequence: CASSLGGDRRYQPQHF.